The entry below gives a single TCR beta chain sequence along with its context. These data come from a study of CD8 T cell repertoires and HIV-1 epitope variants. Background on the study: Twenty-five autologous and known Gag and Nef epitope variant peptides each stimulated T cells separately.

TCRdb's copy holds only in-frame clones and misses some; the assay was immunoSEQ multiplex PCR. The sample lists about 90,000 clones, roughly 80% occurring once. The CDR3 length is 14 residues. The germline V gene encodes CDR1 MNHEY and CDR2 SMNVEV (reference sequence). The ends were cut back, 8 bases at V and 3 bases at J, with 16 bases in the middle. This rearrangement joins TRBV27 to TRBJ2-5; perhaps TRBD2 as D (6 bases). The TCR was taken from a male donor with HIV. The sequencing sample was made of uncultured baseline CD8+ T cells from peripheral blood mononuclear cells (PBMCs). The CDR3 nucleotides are TGTGCCAGCCGGATGCTTAGCGGTGAAGAGACCCAGTACTTC. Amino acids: CASRMLSGEETQYF.